Below, 28 T cell receptor beta chains from the same sample are listed, as sequenced in a study of technical replicates of blood from a handful of donors. Assay: immunoSEQ multiplex PCR; the TCRdb copy retains only in-frame clones and omits some. The sample records approximately 81,000 clones, around four fifths being singletons. The sequenced material came from PBMCs. The receptors were sampled from a human donor in good health. Some clones in this sample may be carry-over from other donors' samples.

The chain couples TRBV27 to TRBJ1-1; a weak D match, TRBD1 (5 bases). CDR3 length equals 15 residues. Per the germline V gene, CDR1 is MNHEY and CDR2 is SMNVEV (reference sequence). Trimming took off 2 bases at V and 1 base at J, with 11 bases between the two ends. The CDR3 reads CASSLSPQGNTEAFF. The CDR3 region has the DNA TGTGCCAGCAGTTTAAGCCCGCAGGGGAACACTGAAGCTTTCTTT.

The chain carries TRBV20-1 and TRBJ2-5, with 7 bases fitting TRBD1. Trimming cost V 5 bases and J 6 bases; bases outside gene matches: 3. The CDR3 runs 11 residues. Germline V gives CDR1 DFQATT, CDR2 SNEGSKA (reference sequence). In nucleotides, the CDR3 is TGCAGTGCTCCAGGGGGTAAGACCCAGTACTTC. Protein product: CSAPGGKTQYF.

This clone showed up just a few times. The chain recombines TRBV27 with TRBJ2-7; TRBD1 agrees at 8 bases. CDR3 length: 14 residues. The V and J ends lost 3 bases and 3 bases, in that order; junction bases with no gene match: 4. Germline loops: CDR1 MNHEY, CDR2 SMNVEV (reference sequence). CDR3 bases: TGTGCCAGCAGTTTCGGACAGGGTAGCTACGAGCAGTACTTC. Amino acids: CASSFGQGSYEQYF.

As DNA, the CDR3 is TGTGCCAGTAGTAAGGACAGTCCCTATGGCTACACCTTC. Amino acids: CASSKDSPYGYTF. This chain uses TRBV19 with TRBJ1-2; a possible D gene is TRBD1 (6 bases). Deletions cut 4 bases from V and 4 bases from J, with 10 bases between. Germline V gives CDR1 LNHDA, CDR2 SQIVND (reference sequence). This CDR3 has 13 residues.

V is TRBV5-1 and J is TRBJ1-2; no firm D call. The CDR3 has 12 residues. The V gene's germline CDR1 is SGHRS and CDR2 YFSETQ. Trimming took off 4 bases at V and 8 bases at J, with 12 bases between the two ends. CDR3 DNA: TGCGCCAGCAGCGTGAACGAGGGCGGCTACACCTTC. This translates into CASSVNEGGYTF.

This clone was seen a handful of times. The rearrangement uses TRBV4-2 and TRBJ2-7, with 7 bases that match TRBD2. Trimming took 0 bases from V and 2 from J; bases not matched to a gene: 7. CDR1 is LGHNA and CDR2 is YNFKEQ in the germline V gene. The CDR3 totals 16 residues. As DNA, the CDR3 is TGTGCCAGCAGCCAAGATAGCCTAGCGGCAGCCTACGAGCAGTACTTC. Its translation is CASSQDSLAAAYEQYF.

The chain is built from TRBV7-2 and TRBJ1-5, with TRBD1 as a possible D gene (6 bases). V was cut by 5 bases and J by 10 bases, with 18 bases left in between. The germline V gene has CDR1 SGHTA and CDR2 FQGNSA. The CDR3 totals 14 residues. In DNA form, the CDR3 reads TGTGCCAGCAGCCGAACCCGGGACATCCTTCCCCAGCATTTT. It yields the protein CASSRTRDILPQHF.

The chain is built from TRBV4-1 and TRBJ2-7, with 9 nucleotides matching TRBD1. This CDR3 has 14 residues. The junction had 7 bases not matched to a gene; V was cut back by 4 bases and J by 6 bases. Germline V gene lookup returns CDR1 MGHRA and CDR2 YSYEKL. The CDR3 here is CASSRDRELSEQYF. The DNA for the CDR3 is TGCGCCAGCAGCCGGGACAGGGAGTTGAGCGAGCAGTACTTC.

Here the CDR3 reads CASSQDSSQETQYF. The CDR3 nucleotides are TGCGCCAGCAGCCAAGATTCATCTCAGGAGACCCAGTACTTC. J is TRBJ2-5 and V is TRBV4-1; D unclear. This CDR3 spans 14 amino acids. The germline V gene encodes CDR1 MGHRA and CDR2 YSYEKL. V was clipped by 0 bases and J by 5 bases, with 10 bases between them.

CDR3 in amino acids: CASSSSYDYGYTF. The CDR3 region has the DNA TGTGCCAGCAGCTCCTCCTACGACTATGGCTACACCTTC. The genes are TRBV7-9 and TRBJ1-2; D is uncertain. Germline loops: CDR1 SEHNR, CDR2 FQNEAQ (reference sequence). The V end lost 4 bases, the J end lost 3 bases, and 9 bases lay between the germline ends. The CDR3 is 13 amino acids.

The chain employs TRBV7-3 and TRBJ1-2, with 7 bases that match TRBD1. The V gene end was trimmed by 2 bases and the J gene end by 2 bases; junction bases not matched to a gene: 5. The CDR3 has 15 amino acids. In germline, CDR1 is SGHTA, CDR2 FQGTGA. CDR3 DNA: TGTGCCAGCAGCTTATCTGGACAGGAGAACTATGGCTACACCTTC. Its protein is CASSLSGQENYGYTF.

With respect to this clone: One junction end does not reproduce the germline sequence, and a read error may be involved. V and J are TRBV28 and TRBJ2-7; TRBD2 is a possible D gene (6 bases). The V gene's germline CDR1 is MDHEN and CDR2 SYDVKM. The CDR3 has 14 amino acids. CDR3 sequence: CASSGEARAREQHF. The CDR3 region has the DNA TGTGCCAGCAGCGGGGAGGCTCGGGCTCGTGAGCAGCACTTC.

CDR3 DNA sequence: TGTGCCAGCAGCTTGGCCATAGCGGGGGGGCGGGATACGCAGTATTTT. Protein sequence: CASSLAIAGGRDTQYF. This rearrangement joins TRBV7-3 to TRBJ2-3; TRBD2 agrees at 11 bases. This CDR3 contains 16 residues. Germline-derived CDR1 and CDR2 are SGHTA and FQGTGA. V trimming: 3 bases; J trimming: 6 bases; junction bases outside the gene matches: 8.

The rearrangement uses TRBV30 and TRBJ1-3; weak D call: TRBD1 (6 bases). V was pared by 3 bases and J by 4 bases, with 13 bases between. The CDR3 length is 14 residues. Germline assignment: CDR1 GTSNPN and CDR2 SVGIG (reference sequence). The CDR3 nucleotides read TGTGCCTGGAGGGCCTGGACAGACGGAAACACCATATATTTT. Protein sequence: CAWRAWTDGNTIYF.

The chain joins TRBV29-1 to TRBJ2-4; the D gene is possibly TRBD1 (6 bases). This CDR3 spans 12 amino acids. Germline lookup yields CDR1 SQVTM and CDR2 ANQGSEA. Trimming pared 7 bases from V and 8 bases from J, leaving 15 bases between. The CDR3, as DNA: TGCAGCGGCGCCAGGGGACCCGACATTCAGTACTTC. Amino acids: CSGARGPDIQYF.

The V call is TRBV6-6, the J call TRBJ1-4; tentatively, D is TRBD1 (5 bases). The CDR3 sequence is 13 residues long. Germline CDR1 is MNHNY and CDR2 is SVGAGI (reference sequence). Trimming left V 5 bases short and J 7 bases short, with 11 bases between. The CDR3 is CASSPRQGEKLFF. CDR3 sequence (DNA): TGTGCCAGCAGTCCCCGCCAGGGTGAAAAACTGTTTTTT.

This chain links TRBV6-1 with TRBJ1-5; no definite D call. CDR1 and CDR2 from the germline V gene are MNHNS and SASEGT. V gave up 3 bases and J gave up 4 bases, with 7 bases separating them. The CDR3 runs to 13 residues. The CDR3 DNA is TGTGCCAGCAGTGAGTTTCAGAATCAGCCCCAGCATTTT. It specifies CASSEFQNQPQHF.

This chain connects TRBV5-6 to TRBJ2-6, with D possibly matching TRBD1 (5 bases). Per germline, CDR1 SGHDT and CDR2 YYEEEE. V was pared by 3 bases and J by 3 bases, with 10 bases between. The CDR3 is 15 residues long. The CDR3 here is CASSSSRVGANVLTF. CDR3 bases: TGTGCCAGCAGCTCTTCCAGGGTTGGGGCCAACGTCCTGACTTTC.

This clone was picked up a small number of times. The chain recombines TRBV5-4 with TRBJ2-7; 8 nucleotides agree with TRBD2. This CDR3 is 14 amino acids long. The V gene end was trimmed by 2 bases and the J gene end by 3 bases; junction bases not matched to a gene: 4. CDR1 and CDR2 from the germline V gene are SGHNT and YYREEE (reference sequence). Here the CDR3 reads CASSFQAGVYEQYF. CDR3 bases: TGTGCCAGCAGCTTTCAAGCGGGAGTCTACGAGCAGTACTTC.

This clone showed up just a few times. This rearrangement joins TRBV7-9 to TRBJ1-1; D unclear. CDR1 and CDR2 from the germline V gene are SEHNR and FQNEAQ (reference sequence). CDR3 size: 15 residues. The V end lost 5 bases, the J end lost 1 base, and 14 bases lay between the germline ends. The CDR3 sequence is CASSPWESRNTEAFF. The CDR3 DNA reads as TGTGCCAGCAGCCCTTGGGAGAGTAGGAACACTGAAGCTTTCTTT.

This clone showed up just once. This chain joins TRBV19 and TRBJ2-3, with 11 bases lining up with TRBD2. After removal of 4 bases from V and 3 bases from J, the junction contained 3 bases not matched to a gene. CDR1 is LNHDA, CDR2 SQIVND, per germline (reference sequence). This CDR3 comprises 15 residues. The CDR3 region is CASSRIAGGTDTQYF. CDR3 bases: TGTGCCAGTAGTAGAATAGCGGGGGGGACAGATACGCAGTATTTT.

The chain uses TRBV5-1 and TRBJ2-3; 9 bases align to TRBD1. This CDR3 comprises 18 residues. Germline-derived CDR1 and CDR2 are SGHRS and YFSETQ. V was clipped by 0 bases and J by 2 bases; unmatched bases: 10. For the CDR3, the DNA is TGCGCCAGCAGCTTGGGGCCCAAGACAGGGGGAAACACAGATACGCAGTATTTT. Amino acids: CASSLGPKTGGNTDTQYF.

This chain connects TRBV5-6 to TRBJ2-6, with 9 bases aligning to TRBD1. J lost 0 bases, V lost 0 bases, and 4 bases had no gene match. CDR1 and CDR2 (germline): SGHDT, YYEEEE. There are 18 residues in the CDR3. CDR3 coding DNA: TGTGCCAGCAGCTTGGTTGGGACAGGGCCCTCTGGGGCCAACGTCCTGACTTTC. Protein: CASSLVGTGPSGANVLTF.

This clone was seen a few times. The chain couples TRBV7-9 to TRBJ1-1, with 10 bases identical to TRBD1. V lost 5 bases to trimming and J lost 7 bases; unmatched junction nucleotides: 4. Germline V gives CDR1 SEHNR, CDR2 FQNEAQ (reference sequence). This CDR3 is built from 13 residues. The CDR3 is CASSPGQGLEAFF. The CDR3 nucleotides read TGTGCCAGCAGCCCGGGACAGGGGCTTGAAGCTTTCTTT.

The J gene is TRBJ1-2, the V gene TRBV6-1; TRBD1 might be the D (5 bases). Looked up from germline, CDR1 is MNHNS and CDR2 is SASEGT. The CDR3 length is 13 residues. The V and J ends lost 5 bases and 8 bases respectively, with 15 bases between them. The CDR3, as DNA: TGTGCCAGCAGTCCAAGCGGGACTGTAGGCTACACCTTC. Translating gives CASSPSGTVGYTF.

CDR3 nucleotides: TGTGCCAGCAGCGCTCTCGCGGGGGGGCTCTACGAGCAGTACTTC. This translates into CASSALAGGLYEQYF. The chain combines TRBV7-6 with TRBJ2-7, with 9 nucleotides matching TRBD2. Germline V CDR1 and CDR2: SGHVS, FNYEAQ. V shed 5 bases and J 3 bases; nucleotides not matched to a gene: 8. The length of the CDR3 is 15 residues.

The rearrangement uses TRBV2 and TRBJ1-1; D possibly corresponds to TRBD1 (5 bases). CDR1 is SNHLY, CDR2 FYNNEI, per germline. Trimming cost V 5 bases and J 4 bases, with 14 bases left between them. CDR3 length: 14 residues. This CDR3 reads CASSLGSGGTEAFF. CDR3 DNA: TGTGCCAGCAGTTTGGGGTCCGGGGGCACTGAAGCTTTCTTT.

The chain employs TRBV4-2 and TRBJ2-7; TRBD2 matches 13 bases. Germline assignment: CDR1 LGHNA and CDR2 YNFKEQ. Trimming cost V 0 bases and J 5 bases; bases outside gene matches: 1. The CDR3 runs 15 residues. Written as DNA, the CDR3 is TGTGCCAGCAGCCAAGATGGACTAGCGGGAGACGAGCAGTACTTC. Translating it yields CASSQDGLAGDEQYF.